The 23 T cell receptor beta chains in this list originate from one sample, sequenced in a study of monozygotic twins with cystic fibrosis. Some clones are missing from TCRdb's copy, which holds only in-frame ones; the method was immunoSEQ multiplex PCR. The data contain under 25,000 clones, approximately 97% of them singletons. The specimen sequenced was blood. Receptor source: a woman aged 30 to 39 with cystic fibrosis.

This chain connects TRBV12-1 to TRBJ1-1; the DNA was not used to check the table's D call, TRBD1. TRBV12-1 is classified as a pseudogene. This CDR3 has 14 residues. As DNA, the CDR3 is TGTGCCAGCATCCTTTCCCACATGAACACTGAAGCTTTCTTT. Translating gives CASILSHMNTEAFF.

The chain has TRBV2 and TRBJ2-7; D perhaps matches TRBD2 (6 bases). There are 14 residues in the CDR3. V was pared by 7 bases and J by 5 bases, with 18 bases between. Germline-derived CDR1 and CDR2 are SNHLY and FYNNEI. The CDR3, as DNA: TGTGCCAGCACCCCAGGCTTCGGGACTGACGAGCAGTACTTC. Translated, it gives CASTPGFGTDEQYF.

This chain uses TRBV28 with TRBJ2-7, with D possibly TRBD1 on 5 matching bases. CDR1 MDHEN and CDR2 SYDVKM come from the germline V gene. The V end was cut by 4 bases, the J end by 0 bases, with 10 bases between. CDR3 length: 14 amino acids. The CDR3 protein is CASSSRTGSYEQYF. The DNA for the CDR3 is TGTGCCAGCAGTTCCCGAACAGGCTCCTACGAGCAGTACTTC.

The J gene is TRBJ2-7, the V gene TRBV7-2; 7 nucleotides line up with TRBD1. Per germline, CDR1 SGHTA and CDR2 FQGNSA. The CDR3 covers 16 residues. Trimming at V came to 2 bases and at J to 3 bases, leaving 10 bases not matched to a gene. CDR3 in DNA: TGTGCCAGCAGCTTAATCCCCGACAGGGCGGGCTACGAGCAGTACTTC. Its protein product is CASSLIPDRAGYEQYF.

The chain has TRBV21-1 and TRBJ2-2; the D call in the table, TRBD1, was not verified against the DNA. TRBV21-1 is given as a pseudogene. This CDR3 has 18 residues. The chain's CDR3 is CASRTYYGQGTNTGELFF. The CDR3 DNA follows: TGTGCCAGCAGGACGTATTACGGGCAGGGGACGAACACCGGGGAGCTGTTTTTT.

The CDR3 reads CATSRDTLNQYF. The CDR3 DNA sequence: TGTGCCACCAGCAGAGATACCCTTAACCAGTACTTC. The gene calls are TRBV15 and TRBJ2-5; D not resolved. V shed 0 bases and J shed 10 bases, with 9 bases lying between them. The CDR3 consists of 12 residues. Germline V gene sequence: CDR1 LNHNV, CDR2 YYDKDF (reference sequence).

J is TRBJ1-3 and V is TRBV5-4; tentatively, D is TRBD1 (5 bases). Germline V CDR1 and CDR2: SGHNT, YYREEE (reference sequence). V was pared by 3 bases and J by 6 bases, with 13 bases between. The CDR3 loop spans 14 amino acids. The CDR3 DNA sequence: TGTGCCAGCAGCTACCAGGGTGCGAAAAACACCATATATTTT. It encodes CASSYQGAKNTIYF.

The chain links TRBV10-2 to TRBJ2-7; the match to TRBD2 covers 10 bases. Trimming took 8 bases from V and 1 from J; bases not matched to a gene: 5. Germline CDR1 is WSHSY and CDR2 is SAAADI. The CDR3 totals 14 residues. The CDR3 here is CASSPSGGSYEQYF. DNA of the CDR3: TGCGCCAGCTCTCCTAGCGGGGGTTCCTACGAGCAGTACTTC.

The J gene is TRBJ2-7, the V gene TRBV5-4; D possibly corresponds to TRBD1 (5 bases). CDR1 is SGHNT and CDR2 is YYREEE in the germline V gene (reference sequence). CDR3 length: 14 residues. V was clipped by 0 bases and J by 7 bases, with 14 bases between them. CDR3 sequence reads: CASSLGLGEREQYF. In DNA, the CDR3 is TGTGCCAGCAGCTTGGGGTTAGGGGAAAGAGAGCAGTACTTC. The full variable domain, rest sourced from reference TRBV5-4 and TRBJ2-7, is ETGVTQSPTHLIKTRGQQVTLRCSSQSGHNTVSWYQQALGQGPQFIFQYYREEENGRGNFPPRFSGLQFPNYSSELNVNALELDDSALYLCASSLGLGEREQYFGPGTRLTVT.

The chain carries TRBV6-1 and TRBJ2-4; D gene ambiguous. CDR3 length equals 11 residues. V lost 9 bases and J lost 9, with 12 bases in between. Germline assignment: CDR1 MNHNS and CDR2 SASEGT. For the CDR3, the DNA is TGTGCCAGTTTCTTCTACACCATTCAGTACTTC. Residues: CASFFYTIQYF.

J is TRBJ2-5 and V is TRBV4-1, with TRBD2 as a possible D gene (5 bases). The CDR3 totals 16 residues. V shed 1 base and J shed 5 bases, with 17 bases lying between them. The germline gives CDR1 MGHRA, CDR2 YSYEKL. The CDR3 region is CASSQGRGQLVETQYF. CDR3 nucleotides: TGCGCCAGCAGCCAAGGACGCGGGCAGTTGGTCGAGACCCAGTACTTC.

The V and J genes are TRBV6-5 and TRBJ1-1; possible D gene TRBD1, 6 bases. CDR1 is MNHEY, CDR2 SVGAGI, per germline. V dropped 1 base and J dropped 4 bases, with 10 bases sitting between them. The CDR3 contains 14 residues. The CDR3 loop reads CASSYYRGGTEAFF. For the CDR3, the DNA is TGTGCCAGCAGTTACTATCGAGGGGGCACTGAAGCTTTCTTT.

The chain is built from TRBV6-1 and TRBJ1-4; TRBD1 is a possible D gene (5 bases). This CDR3 has 14 residues. With 8 bases removed from V and 9 bases from J, the gap between germline ends came to 19 bases. Germline values: CDR1 MNHNS, CDR2 SASEGT. This CDR3 reads CASSPGLGWKKLFF. In DNA, the CDR3 is TGTGCCAGCTCGCCGGGACTTGGGTGGAAAAAACTGTTTTTT.

The chain has TRBV18 and TRBJ2-7; no clear D. CDR1 and CDR2 (germline): KGHSH, LQKENI. The CDR3 is 14 amino acids. V dropped 3 bases and J dropped 2 bases, with 11 bases sitting between them. The CDR3 sequence: CASSPEINPYEQYF. The CDR3 DNA sequence: TGTGCCAGCTCACCGGAGATAAACCCCTACGAGCAGTACTTC.

This chain links TRBV19 with TRBJ2-3; a weak D match, TRBD1 (6 bases). The CDR3 is 13 amino acids. Germline CDR1 and CDR2: LNHDA and SQIVND (reference sequence). Trimming cost V 7 bases and J 2 bases, with 10 bases left between them. The CDR3 loop is CASTDRFTDTQYF. The CDR3 nucleotides are TGTGCCAGTACGGACAGATTCACAGATACGCAGTATTTT.

The chain couples TRBV6-1 to TRBJ2-5, with 15 bases identical to TRBD2. The V gene's germline CDR1 is MNHNS and CDR2 SASEGT. The CDR3 has 15 amino acids. The V and J ends lost 6 bases and 5 bases, in that order; junction bases with no gene match: 4. The CDR3 DNA is TGTGCCAGCAGCCTCGGACTAGCGGGGGGGGAGACCCAGTACTTC. It yields the protein CASSLGLAGGETQYF.

V and J are TRBV19 and TRBJ1-4; D is possibly TRBD1 (5 bases). The CDR3 length is 15 residues. Germline V lookup: CDR1 LNHDA, CDR2 SQIVND (reference sequence). V was pared by 1 base and J by 4 bases, with 10 bases between. Here the CDR3 DNA reads TGTGCCAGTAGTATAGGCAGGGCGGATAATGAAAAACTGTTTTTT. It specifies CASSIGRADNEKLFF.

V usage is TRBV6-1 and J usage is TRBJ2-7, with D unresolved. In germline, CDR1 is MNHNS, CDR2 SASEGT. The CDR3 runs 11 residues. The V end was cut by 4 bases, the J end by 6 bases, with 7 bases between. The CDR3 DNA is TGTGCCAGCAGTGCCCTGGGCGAGCAGTACTTC. Translating it yields CASSALGEQYF.

J is TRBJ2-7 and V is TRBV14, with D possibly being TRBD2 (6 bases). Trimming pared 5 bases from V and 4 bases from J, leaving 18 bases between. The germline gives CDR1 SGHDN, CDR2 FVKESK. This CDR3 spans 15 amino acids. The DNA of the CDR3 is TGTGCCAGCAGCGACCGGCAGGGCGCGGGATACGAGCAGTACTTC. Translated: CASSDRQGAGYEQYF. The entire variable domain, with the rest obtained from reference TRBV14 and TRBJ2-7, is as follows: EAGVTQFPSHSVIEKGQTVTLRCDPISGHDNLYWYRRVMGKEIKFLLHFVKESKQDESGMPNNRFLAERTGGTYSTLKVQPAELEDSGVYFCASSDRQGAGYEQYFGPGTRLTVT.

This chain's CDR3 is CSVGRTGLDYGYTF. For the CDR3, the DNA is TGCAGCGTGGGACGGACAGGGCTTGACTATGGCTACACCTTC. The V and J genes are TRBV29-1 and TRBJ1-2; 8 bases map to TRBD1. The CDR3 is 14 residues long. Germline V lookup: CDR1 SQVTM, CDR2 ANQGSEA. The J segment lost 3 bases and the V segment lost 6 bases, leaving 9 bases of the junction unmatched.

The chain links TRBV5-4 to TRBJ2-5; D is undetermined. The CDR3 loop spans 10 amino acids. Trimming pared 2 bases from V and 7 bases from J, leaving 3 bases between. CDR1 is SGHNT, CDR2 YYREEE, per germline (reference sequence). CDR3 loop: CASSLRTQYF. The CDR3 DNA follows: TGTGCCAGCAGCTTAAGGACCCAGTACTTC.

The rearrangement links TRBV4-3 to TRBJ2-7, with 9 positions matching TRBD1. This CDR3 contains 16 residues. Looked up from germline, CDR1 is LGHNA and CDR2 is YSLEER. Losses at the gene ends were 2 bases for V and 3 bases for J; bases not matched to a gene: 8. The CDR3 here is CASSQSYRDRVYEQYF. CDR3 in DNA: TGCGCCAGCAGCCAAAGTTACCGGGACAGGGTCTACGAGCAGTACTTC.

The CDR3 region is CASSKGIGSSYEQYF. The CDR3 DNA is TGCGCCAGCAGCAAAGGGATAGGCAGCTCCTACGAGCAGTACTTC. The V and J genes are TRBV4-3 and TRBJ2-7; no clear D gene. CDR1 and CDR2 from the germline V gene are LGHNA and YSLEER. CDR3 length: 15 residues. V lost 5 bases, J lost 0 bases, and 14 bases lay in between.